This section outlines one T cell receptor (beta chain) sequence together with its context. Its target is not known. The method was immunoSEQ multiplex PCR; TCRdb's version includes in-frame clones alone and lacks a portion of them. The table includes over 130,000 clones, around 86% detected once. This sample was taken from a study of Ad26.COV2.S vaccination and SARS-CoV-2 variants. Study results and limitations: Placebo and vaccine recipients had non-spike TCR breadth that was similar.

This CDR3 is built from 13 residues. Germline lookup yields CDR1 SGHVS and CDR2 FQNEAQ. Trimming took off 2 bases at V and 9 bases at J, with 11 bases between the two ends. The clonotype was recovered from a human donor who had recovered from COVID-19. Sequencing used peripheral blood, obtained after recovery from COVID-19. The rearrangement uses TRBV7-8 and TRBJ1-5; D remains ambiguous. This chain's CDR3 is CASSLSTSRPQHF. CDR3 nucleotide sequence: TGTGCCAGCAGCTTATCCACGTCGCGGCCCCAGCATTTT.